These T cell receptor beta chains were read from a single sample in a study of T cells in Graves' hyperthyroidism and ophthalmopathy. One entry per CDR3 protein, called by TCRdb with MiXCR from the multiplex PCR reads. The sample contains some 760,000 distinct CDR3 sequences, around 13% of which appear only once. Sequenced sample: blood. These receptors came from a woman younger than 30 with Graves' hyperthyroidism. CDR3s include the opening cysteine and the closing phenylalanine or tryptophan. The D gene is left open where the match is weak. Clone size, where shown, is once, few, many, or a class for clones that have expanded.

j_call: TRBJ2-3; clone_size: many; v_call: TRBV30; d_call: NA; cdr3_nt: TGTGCCTGGAGTGTTCGTCGAGATACGCAGTATTTT; cdr3_aa: CAWSVRRDTQYF
j_call: TRBJ2-3; clone_size: many; v_call: TRBV18; d_call: NA; cdr3_nt: TGTGCCAGCTCACCAGAAAGTGGGTCTACGCAGTATTTT; cdr3_aa: CASSPESGSTQYF
j_call: TRBJ1-1; clone_size: many; v_call: TRBV7-3; d_call: NA; cdr3_nt: TGTGCCAGCAGCTCCGGGAGAGGAACTGAAGCTTTCTTT; cdr3_aa: CASSSGRGTEAFF
j_call: TRBJ2-2; clone_size: many; v_call: TRBV6-1; d_call: NA; cdr3_nt: TGTGCCAACCACCTGGGGGTGGAACACATCGGAAACACCGGGGAGCTGTTTTTT; cdr3_aa: CANHLGVEHIGNTGELFF
j_call: TRBJ1-2; clone_size: NA; v_call: TRBV30; d_call: NA; cdr3_nt: TGTGCCTGGACACCCCGGAACGGGGATGGCTACACCTTC; cdr3_aa: CAWTPRNGDGYTF
j_call: TRBJ2-1; clone_size: few; v_call: TRBV28; d_call: TRBD1; cdr3_nt: TGTGCCAGCAGCTCTTTAATAGGGACAGCCTCCTACAATGAGCAGTTCTTC; cdr3_aa: CASSSLIGTASYNEQFF
j_call: TRBJ2-3; clone_size: many; v_call: TRBV20-1; d_call: TRBD2; cdr3_nt: TGCAGTGCTAGTAAGCGGGAGGGCGCGGTCACAGATACGCAGTATTTT; cdr3_aa: CSASKREGAVTDTQYF
j_call: TRBJ2-2; clone_size: few; v_call: TRBV28; d_call: TRBD2; cdr3_nt: TGTGCCAGCAGTCCTAGCGGGAGCGATTCTGGGGAGCTGTTTTTT; cdr3_aa: CASSPSGSDSGELFF
j_call: TRBJ1-4; clone_size: once; v_call: TRBV9; d_call: NA; cdr3_nt: TGTGCCAGCAGCGCCCCCACGGGAGGACGTAATGAAAAACTGTTTTTT; cdr3_aa: CASSAPTGGRNEKLFF
j_call: TRBJ2-3; clone_size: many; v_call: TRBV30; d_call: NA; cdr3_nt: TGTGCCAGATCTAGAGGAGATACGCAGTATTTT; cdr3_aa: CARSRGDTQYF
j_call: TRBJ1-4; clone_size: many; v_call: TRBV30; d_call: NA; cdr3_nt: TGTGCCTGGAGTGAAAACACCCTTCCGAATGAAAAACTGTTTTTT; cdr3_aa: CAWSENTLPNEKLFF
j_call: TRBJ2-1; clone_size: few; v_call: TRBV7-9; d_call: NA; cdr3_nt: TGTGCCAGCAGGCGCCCAGGGGCAGGGGCTTACAATGAGCAGTTCTTC; cdr3_aa: CASRRPGAGAYNEQFF
j_call: TRBJ1-1; clone_size: many; v_call: TRBV3-1; d_call: TRBD1; cdr3_nt: TGTGCCAGTACAGGGGTGAACACTGAAGCTTTCTTT; cdr3_aa: CASTGVNTEAFF
j_call: TRBJ2-5; clone_size: many; v_call: TRBV20-1; d_call: NA; cdr3_nt: TGCAGTGCTAGTTCCCCCCCTCTAGCGGAGACCCAGTACTTC; cdr3_aa: CSASSPPLAETQYF
j_call: TRBJ2-2; clone_size: few; v_call: TRBV20-1; d_call: NA; cdr3_nt: TGCAGTGCTAGAGTTTACGGAGTTACACCGAACACCGGGGAGCTGTTTTTT; cdr3_aa: CSARVYGVTPNTGELFF
j_call: TRBJ2-1; clone_size: NA; v_call: TRBV20-1; d_call: NA; cdr3_nt: TGCAGTGCTAGAGATAAGGAGCGGGAGCAGTTCTTC; cdr3_aa: CSARDKEREQFF
j_call: TRBJ1-1; clone_size: NA; v_call: TRBV19; d_call: NA; cdr3_nt: TGTGCCACCGGGAGGCGGAACACTGAAGCTTTCTTT; cdr3_aa: CATGRRNTEAFF
j_call: TRBJ2-5; clone_size: many; v_call: TRBV20-1; d_call: TRBD1; cdr3_nt: TGCAGTGCTACGCGACAGGGGAAGTTGGAGACCCAGTACTTC; cdr3_aa: CSATRQGKLETQYF
j_call: TRBJ1-2; clone_size: few; v_call: TRBV29-1; d_call: NA; cdr3_nt: TGCAGCGTTGTGGGCTCGCACTCTTTAAGCGGCTACACCTTC; cdr3_aa: CSVVGSHSLSGYTF
j_call: TRBJ2-6; clone_size: NA; v_call: TRBV7-3; d_call: NA; cdr3_nt: TGTGCCAGCAGCCTCGGACCGTACTCTGGGGCCAACGTCCTGACTTTC; cdr3_aa: CASSLGPYSGANVLTF
j_call: TRBJ1-5; clone_size: many; v_call: TRBV6-2/TRBV6-3; d_call: TRBD1; cdr3_nt: TGTGCCAGCAGTACTCGACAGGGGCAAAGTGGTCAGCCCCAGCATTTT; cdr3_aa: CASSTRQGQSGQPQHF
j_call: TRBJ1-1; clone_size: many; v_call: TRBV12-3/TRBV12-4; d_call: TRBD1; cdr3_nt: TGTGCCAGCAGTAGGGGGCTTACTGAAGCTTTCTTT; cdr3_aa: CASSRGLTEAFF
j_call: TRBJ2-2; clone_size: NA; v_call: TRBV10-1; d_call: TRBD2; cdr3_nt: TGCGCCAGCAGTGAGAAACTAGCGGGAATGGGCGGGGAGCTGTTTTTT; cdr3_aa: CASSEKLAGMGGELFF
j_call: TRBJ2-1; clone_size: many; v_call: TRBV6-2/TRBV6-3; d_call: NA; cdr3_nt: TGTGCCAGCAGTCCCGAAGGGGTGTCCCGCAATGAGCAGTTCTTC; cdr3_aa: CASSPEGVSRNEQFF
j_call: TRBJ1-2; clone_size: many; v_call: TRBV3-1; d_call: NA; cdr3_nt: TGTGCCAGCAGCCAAATTAAGGCGCTGCGGACCTTC; cdr3_aa: CASSQIKALRTF
j_call: TRBJ2-7; clone_size: NA; v_call: TRBV20-1; d_call: TRBD1; cdr3_nt: TGCAGTGCTCCTGACAGGGTCCACGAGCAGTACTTC; cdr3_aa: CSAPDRVHEQYF
j_call: TRBJ2-7; clone_size: few; v_call: TRBV6-5; d_call: TRBD2; cdr3_nt: TGTGCCAGCAGTTACGGGCGGGGGAGCTACGAGCAGTACTTC; cdr3_aa: CASSYGRGSYEQYF
j_call: TRBJ2-6; clone_size: few; v_call: TRBV20-1; d_call: NA; cdr3_nt: TGCAGTGCTAGCTTGGCGGGCACTGGGGCCAACGTCCTGACTTTC; cdr3_aa: CSASLAGTGANVLTF
j_call: TRBJ2-7; clone_size: NA; v_call: TRBV12-3/TRBV12-4; d_call: TRBD2; cdr3_nt: TGTGCCAGCAGTTTTGGGGCTAGCGGGAGCGGTATTGTAGGGCAGTACTTC; cdr3_aa: CASSFGASGSGIVGQYF
j_call: TRBJ2-2; clone_size: many; v_call: TRBV11-2; d_call: NA; cdr3_nt: TGTGCCAGCAGCTTAGTGGGGAGTAGAACCGGGGAGCTGTTTTTT; cdr3_aa: CASSLVGSRTGELFF
j_call: TRBJ2-1; clone_size: few; v_call: TRBV27; d_call: TRBD2; cdr3_nt: TGTGCCAGCAGTTTAATCGCTAGCGGGAACAATGAGCAGTTCTTC; cdr3_aa: CASSLIASGNNEQFF
j_call: TRBJ1-4; clone_size: NA; v_call: TRBV28; d_call: NA; cdr3_nt: TGTGCCAGCAGTCCATACAGGGCAACTAATGAAAAACTGTTTTTT; cdr3_aa: CASSPYRATNEKLFF
j_call: TRBJ2-4; clone_size: many; v_call: TRBV28; d_call: TRBD1; cdr3_nt: TGTGCCAGCAGTGCCCTTACAGGGGTTGGAGAAAACATTCAGTACTTC; cdr3_aa: CASSALTGVGENIQYF
j_call: TRBJ2-2; clone_size: many; v_call: TRBV12-3/TRBV12-4; d_call: NA; cdr3_nt: TGTGCCAGCAGCCCCGCGGGTGTCACCGGGGAGCTGTTTTTT; cdr3_aa: CASSPAGVTGELFF
j_call: TRBJ1-2; clone_size: NA; v_call: TRBV7-9; d_call: NA; cdr3_nt: TGTGCCAGCAGCCTTAACACCTTAGCTAACTATGGCTACACCTTC; cdr3_aa: CASSLNTLANYGYTF
j_call: TRBJ2-1; clone_size: NA; v_call: TRBV29-1; d_call: TRBD2; cdr3_nt: TGCAGCGTTGAACCACTAGCGGGAACCAATGAGCAGTTCTTC; cdr3_aa: CSVEPLAGTNEQFF
j_call: TRBJ2-1; clone_size: NA; v_call: TRBV19; d_call: TRBD2; cdr3_nt: TGTGCCAGTAGTAACGGGAGGGCCGGGTATGAGCAGTTCTTC; cdr3_aa: CASSNGRAGYEQFF
j_call: TRBJ2-7; clone_size: many; v_call: TRBV2; d_call: TRBD2; cdr3_nt: TGTGCCAGCTCTCAGACTAGCGGGGGATACGAGCAGTACTTC; cdr3_aa: CASSQTSGGYEQYF
j_call: TRBJ1-5; clone_size: few; v_call: TRBV24-1; d_call: NA; cdr3_nt: TGTGCCACCAGTGATTTGGGTCAGCCCCAGCATTTT; cdr3_aa: CATSDLGQPQHF
j_call: TRBJ2-2; clone_size: many; v_call: TRBV20-1; d_call: NA; cdr3_nt: TGCAGTGCTAGAGATCGTCGGCGGGGGAACACCGGGGAGCTGTTTTTT; cdr3_aa: CSARDRRRGNTGELFF
j_call: TRBJ2-7; clone_size: many; v_call: TRBV2; d_call: NA; cdr3_nt: TGTGCCAGCAGTGTTCCCCAGGGGAGGGGCGAGCAGTACTTC; cdr3_aa: CASSVPQGRGEQYF
j_call: TRBJ2-4; clone_size: NA; v_call: TRBV24-1; d_call: NA; cdr3_nt: TGTGCCACCAGTGGACTCCGATCGAACAGGGTTCTAGCCAAAAACATTCAGTACTTC; cdr3_aa: CATSGLRSNRVLAKNIQYF
j_call: TRBJ1-1; clone_size: many; v_call: TRBV30; d_call: NA; cdr3_nt: TGTGCCTGGAGGAGCTTCATGGACACTGAAGCTTTCTTT; cdr3_aa: CAWRSFMDTEAFF
j_call: TRBJ2-1; clone_size: NA; v_call: TRBV6-2/TRBV6-3; d_call: NA; cdr3_nt: TGTGCCAGCAGTTTCCCATGGGACTTTGACAATGAGCAGTTCTTC; cdr3_aa: CASSFPWDFDNEQFF
j_call: TRBJ1-1; clone_size: NA; v_call: TRBV11-1; d_call: NA; cdr3_nt: TGTGCCAGCAGCTTAGCAGGGCCCGGGACTGAAGCTTTCTTT; cdr3_aa: CASSLAGPGTEAFF
j_call: TRBJ1-6; clone_size: many; v_call: TRBV12-3/TRBV12-4; d_call: NA; cdr3_nt: TGTGCCAGCAGTTTACGGGGCCTAAGCCGGGCCAGCCTCCTCCACTTT; cdr3_aa: CASSLRGLSRASLLHF
j_call: TRBJ2-2; clone_size: few; v_call: TRBV18; d_call: NA; cdr3_nt: TGTGCCAGCTCACCAGAGCAGGGAGGAGGGACCGGGGAGCTGTTTTTT; cdr3_aa: CASSPEQGGGTGELFF